Listed here are 31 T cell receptor beta chains from one sample, sequenced in a study of T-cell memory formation after mild COVID-19. TCRdb re-analysed the 5' RACE reads in MiXCR, keeping a single row per CDR3 protein. This sample yields a few hundred thousand distinct CDR3 sequences, of which roughly 23% are seen a single time; around 13% belongs to the top ten. Material for sequencing was PBMCs or a T cell subset sorted from them (not recorded which). The receptors shown here come from an adult woman who had mild COVID-19 (a few samples of this study predate the infection). Cell type and time point are not known.

This clonotype was recorded once. The J gene is TRBJ2-7, the V gene TRBV6-5; D is possibly TRBD1 (6 bases). CDR1 is MNHEY and CDR2 is SVGAGI in the germline V gene. V was cut by 1 base and J by 1 base, with 11 bases left in between. The CDR3 totals 15 residues. The CDR3: CASSYFWGHSYEQYF. In DNA form, the CDR3 reads TGTGCCAGCAGTTACTTCTGGGGACATTCCTACGAGCAGTACTTC.

The V and J genes are TRBV5-4 and TRBJ2-1, with 15 bases aligning to TRBD2. This CDR3 region has 15 residues. Germline V gene sequence: CDR1 SGHNT, CDR2 YYREEE (reference sequence). With 3 bases clipped from V and 8 bases from J, the junction kept 3 bases outside the gene matches. The CDR3: CASSSGLAGGDEQFF. In DNA form, the CDR3 reads TGTGCCAGCAGCTCGGGACTAGCGGGGGGCGATGAGCAGTTCTTC.

This clonotype was recorded a few times. The J gene is TRBJ2-2, the V gene TRBV7-9; TRBD2 matches at 8 bases. The CDR3 runs 16 residues. The V and J ends lost 5 bases and 1 base, in that order; junction bases with no gene match: 6. Looked up from germline, CDR1 is SEHNR and CDR2 is FQNEAQ (reference sequence). This CDR3 is CASSPWLAGNTGELFF. The CDR3 nucleotides read TGTGCCAGCAGCCCCTGGCTAGCGGGGAACACCGGGGAGCTGTTTTTT.

This sequence joins TRBV7-6 and TRBJ1-1; 7 bases align to TRBD1. V lost 4 bases, J lost 3 bases, and 8 bases stayed unmatched. This CDR3 has 15 amino acids. CDR1 and CDR2 (germline): SGHVS, FNYEAQ. CDR3 DNA sequence: TGTGCCAGCAGCTCACTCAACAGGGGTGACACTGAAGCTTTCTTT. Residues: CASSSLNRGDTEAFF.

This clonotype was counted a few times. V is TRBV7-6 and J is TRBJ2-1; D is undetermined. This CDR3 has 11 amino acids. Germline V gives CDR1 SGHVS, CDR2 FNYEAQ. Trimming cost V 8 bases and J 7 bases, with 9 bases left between them. The CDR3, as DNA: TGTGCCAGCGCAGTGAGGAATGAGCAGTTCTTC. It is translated as CASAVRNEQFF.

This clonotype was seen more than once but under ten times. The rearrangement uses TRBV7-6 and TRBJ1-1; D is ambiguous. From germline, CDR1 is SGHVS and CDR2 FNYEAQ. Trimming took 6 bases from V and 4 from J, leaving 12 bases between them. This CDR3 contains 13 residues. The CDR3 spells CASRPIEVTEAFF. CDR3 bases: TGTGCCAGCAGGCCAATAGAGGTCACTGAAGCTTTCTTT.

This clonotype came up a few times. The chain carries TRBV6-6 and TRBJ1-1; 7 bases fit TRBD1. CDR3 length equals 14 residues. Germline trimming cut 5 bases from V and 3 bases from J; bases unmatched to any gene: 6. Per germline, CDR1 MNHNY and CDR2 SVGAGI (reference sequence). The CDR3 nucleotides are TGTGCCAGCAGTCATAACACAGGGGACACTGAAGCTTTCTTT. Translating gives CASSHNTGDTEAFF.

This clonotype was recorded a few times. The CDR3 DNA reads TGTGCCAGCAGCTTAGCGGGAGGTGACAGAGCAGATACGCAGTATTTT. This gives the protein CASSLAGGDRADTQYF. The gene calls are TRBV7-6 and TRBJ2-3; tentative D call: TRBD2 (6 bases). This CDR3 region has 16 residues. Looked up from germline, CDR1 is SGHVS and CDR2 is FNYEAQ. Deletions cut 0 bases from V and 4 bases from J, with 14 bases between.

This clonotype came up many times. V and J are TRBV4-2 and TRBJ1-1; D perhaps matches TRBD1 (5 bases). CDR1 LGHNA and CDR2 YNFKEQ come from the germline V gene. This CDR3 contains 12 residues. V dropped 4 bases and J dropped 5 bases, with 8 bases sitting between them. The CDR3 loop is CASSPWGTEAFF. The CDR3 DNA sequence: TGTGCCAGCAGCCCGTGGGGGACTGAAGCTTTCTTT.

This clonotype was seen a handful of times. The chain carries TRBV12-3 or TRBV12-4 and TRBJ2-6, with TRBD2 matching over 10 bases. The CDR3 runs 17 residues. The trim removed 6 bases at V and 4 bases at J, leaving 9 bases unmatched. This CDR3 reads CASSRLAGAPGANVLTF. Here the CDR3 DNA reads TGTGCCAGCAGCCGCCTAGCGGGAGCGCCGGGGGCCAACGTCCTGACTTTC.

The chain joins TRBV6-1 to TRBJ1-5; D call uncertain. CDR3 length: 17 amino acids. Germline loops: CDR1 MNHNS, CDR2 SASEGT. V was cut by 0 bases and J by 0 bases, with 12 bases left in between. The CDR3 loop is CASSEAKTQYSNQPQHF. The CDR3 nucleotides are TGTGCCAGCAGTGAAGCGAAGACACAATATAGCAATCAGCCCCAGCATTTT.

The rearrangement joins TRBV20-1 to TRBJ2-2; a possible D gene is TRBD1 (6 bases). The CDR3 consists of 15 residues. CDR1 is DFQATT and CDR2 is SNEGSKA in the germline V gene (reference sequence). With 1 base removed from V and 5 bases from J, the gap between germline ends came to 14 bases. The CDR3 is CSARVPGHSTGELFF. The CDR3 region has the DNA TGCAGTGCTAGAGTCCCGGGACATTCTACCGGGGAGCTGTTTTTT.

This rearrangement joins TRBV12-3 or TRBV12-4 to TRBJ2-1; 7 bases line up with TRBD2. The CDR3 has 16 residues. The V segment lost 6 bases and the J segment 4 bases; nucleotides outside the gene matches: 12. The CDR3 loop is CASSLGAGASYNEQFF. As DNA, the CDR3 is TGTGCCAGCAGCCTAGGGGCGGGAGCCTCGTACAATGAGCAGTTCTTC.

This clonotype was observed a handful of times. This chain links TRBV12-3 or TRBV12-4 with TRBJ2-7; 8 bases map to TRBD2. CDR3 length: 14 residues. The V gene end was trimmed by 3 bases and the J gene end by 3 bases; junction bases not matched to a gene: 4. The CDR3 DNA follows: TGTGCCAGCAGTTTCAAAACTAGCGGCTACGAGCAGTACTTC. Its protein product is CASSFKTSGYEQYF.

This clonotype has just a few counts. This rearrangement joins TRBV5-1 to TRBJ2-2; D is undetermined. Germline CDR1 reads SGHRS; CDR2 reads YFSETQ. The CDR3 totals 12 residues. Trimming left V 4 bases short and J 6 bases short, with 7 bases between. The CDR3: CASSALSGELFF. CDR3 sequence (DNA): TGCGCCAGCAGCGCACTTTCCGGGGAGCTGTTTTTT. Filled out from reference TRBV5-1 and TRBJ2-2, the complete variable domain reads KAGVTQTPRYLIKTRGQQVTLSCSPISGHRSVSWYQQTPGQGLQFLFEYFSETQRNKGNFPGRFSGRQFSNSRSEMNVSTLELGDSALYLCASSALSGELFFGEGSRLTVL.

This clonotype has just a few counts. The rearrangement joins TRBV4-2 to TRBJ2-1; TRBD2 matches at 14 bases. Trimming removed 4 bases from V and 6 bases from J; junction bases left unmatched: 5. CDR1 LGHNA and CDR2 YNFKEQ come from the germline V gene. This CDR3 region has 16 residues. This chain's CDR3 is CASSRQGLAGANEQFF. The CDR3 nucleotides are TGTGCCAGCAGCCGCCAGGGACTAGCGGGAGCCAATGAGCAGTTCTTC.

The chain couples TRBV24-1 to TRBJ2-3, with D possibly TRBD2 on 5 matching bases. The length of the CDR3 is 12 residues. Germline lookup yields CDR1 KGHDR and CDR2 SFDVKD. The V gene lost 9 bases and the J gene lost 5 bases, with 11 bases spanning the gap. The CDR3 nucleotides are TGTGCCACCGGGAGTGTCGGAGATACGCAGTATTTT. Residues: CATGSVGDTQYF.

This chain connects TRBV7-9 to TRBJ2-5, with 7 bases fitting TRBD2. Trimming cost V 2 bases and J 4 bases; bases outside gene matches: 7. There are 15 residues in the CDR3. Germline V CDR1 and CDR2: SEHNR, FQNEAQ (reference sequence). The CDR3 DNA sequence: TGTGCCAGCAGCTTACTCACGGGAGGAAGAGAGACCCAGTACTTC. Its protein product is CASSLLTGGRETQYF.

This chain links TRBV7-9 with TRBJ1-6; 12 bases map to TRBD1. The CDR3 is 16 amino acids. V lost 0 bases and J lost 10; bases outside the gene matches: 4. Germline-derived CDR1 and CDR2 are SEHNR and FQNEAQ (reference sequence). Written as DNA, the CDR3 is TGTGCCAGCAGCTTAGCAACCGGGACAGGGGGCTCACCCCTCCACTTT. This translates into CASSLATGTGGSPLHF.

This sequence joins TRBV20-1 and TRBJ1-1; maybe TRBD1 (6 bases). Germline CDR1 reads DFQATT; CDR2 reads SNEGSKA (reference sequence). This CDR3 is built from 15 residues. V was shortened by 4 bases and J by 6 bases, with 21 bases between the two germline ends. CDR3 sequence (DNA): TGCAGTGCTATTCAACAGGGTCGAGGCTACCCTGAAGCTTTCTTT. This encodes CSAIQQGRGYPEAFF.

The chain employs TRBV7-2 and TRBJ2-3; 9 nucleotides line up with TRBD2. Germline V gene data show CDR1 as SGHTA and CDR2 as FQGNSA. The CDR3 is made up of 14 amino acids. With V trimmed by 5 bases and J by 6 bases, 6 bases remained unmatched. CDR3: CASSAGLAFDTQYF. As DNA, the CDR3 is TGTGCCAGCAGCGCGGGACTAGCCTTCGATACGCAGTATTTT.

The rearrangement uses TRBV7-2 and TRBJ2-2, with D unclear. Germline V gives CDR1 SGHTA, CDR2 FQGNSA. V was pared by 2 bases and J by 3 bases, with 10 bases between. CDR3 length: 15 residues. The CDR3 DNA sequence: TGTGCCAGCAGCTTACTGGTGACATACACCGGGGAGCTGTTTTTT. It codes for CASSLLVTYTGELFF.

The rearrangement links TRBV20-1 to TRBJ1-2, with TRBD1 matching 10 bases. Germline V lookup: CDR1 DFQATT, CDR2 SNEGSKA (reference sequence). This CDR3 contains 16 residues. V shed 5 bases, J shed 2 bases, and the junction held 11 bases outside the gene matches. CDR3 protein: CSAPPTGTGANYGYTF. The CDR3 DNA reads TGCAGTGCTCCCCCCACCGGGACAGGGGCGAACTATGGCTACACCTTC.

A single count supports this clonotype. The chain links TRBV11-3 to TRBJ2-1; D not certain. This CDR3 is built from 16 residues. Per the germline V gene, CDR1 is SGHNT and CDR2 is YENEEA. The ends were cut back, 5 bases at V and 0 bases at J, with 14 bases in the middle. CDR3 coding DNA: TGTGCCAGCAGCCATTCCGAGTACAGCTCCTACAATGAGCAGTTCTTC. Encoded protein: CASSHSEYSSYNEQFF.

This clonotype has more than one count but fewer than ten. The V call is TRBV7-2, the J call TRBJ2-1, with 16 bases fitting TRBD2. CDR3 length equals 18 residues. After removal of 6 bases from V and 3 bases from J, the junction contained 8 bases not matched to a gene. The germline gives CDR1 SGHTA, CDR2 FQGNSA. The CDR3 spells CASRGTSGRVRNYNEQFF. CDR3 coding DNA: TGTGCCAGCAGGGGGACTAGCGGGAGGGTCAGGAACTACAATGAGCAGTTCTTC. The full variable domain, in which reference TRBV7-2 and TRBJ2-1 provide the parts outside the CDR3, is GAGVSQSPSNKVTEKGKDVELRCDPISGHTALYWYRQSLGQGLEFLIYFQGNSAPDKSGLPSDRFSAERTGGSVSTLTIQRTQQEDSAVYLCASRGTSGRVRNYNEQFFGPGTRLTVL.

The chain is built from TRBV15 and TRBJ2-5, with 8 nucleotides matching TRBD2. Germline V CDR1 and CDR2: LNHNV, YYDKDF (reference sequence). The CDR3 covers 15 residues. V lost 0 bases and J lost 4; bases outside the gene matches: 4. CDR3 loop: CATSRDGGARETQYF. CDR3 DNA: TGTGCCACCAGCAGAGACGGGGGGGCCAGAGAGACCCAGTACTTC.

The gene calls are TRBV7-9 and TRBJ1-3; a weak D match, TRBD1 (5 bases). The V and J ends lost 5 bases and 0 bases respectively, with 17 bases between them. CDR3 size: 17 residues. Germline V gene lookup returns CDR1 SEHNR and CDR2 FQNEAQ (reference sequence). The CDR3 sequence is CASSPRPTGTSGNTIYF. The CDR3 DNA reads TGTGCCAGCAGCCCACGCCCCACAGGAACCTCTGGAAACACCATATATTTT.

V and J are TRBV15 and TRBJ2-5; D ambiguous. The V end was cut by 0 bases, the J end by 0 bases, with 5 bases between. The V gene's germline CDR1 is LNHNV and CDR2 YYDKDF (reference sequence). The CDR3 has 14 amino acids. The CDR3 sequence: CATSREADQETQYF. The CDR3 coding sequence is TGTGCCACCAGCAGAGAGGCGGACCAAGAGACCCAGTACTTC.

As DNA, the CDR3 is TGTGCCAGCAACCGGGACAGGGACTCCTACGAGCAGTACTTC. Protein: CASNRDRDSYEQYF. The J gene is TRBJ2-7, the V gene TRBV5-5; 9 nucleotides agree with TRBD1. Per germline, CDR1 SGHKS and CDR2 YYEKEE (reference sequence). V was clipped by 6 bases and J by 0 bases; unmatched bases: 4. This CDR3 contains 14 residues.

J is TRBJ1-2 and V is TRBV24-1, with D uncertain. The CDR3 contains 13 residues. V was shortened by 4 bases and J by 8 bases, with 13 bases between the two germline ends. Looked up from germline, CDR1 is KGHDR and CDR2 is SFDVKD. CDR3 nucleotides: TGTGCCACCAGTGACCCGACGGAAGGCGGCTACACCTTC. The encoded protein is CATSDPTEGGYTF.

This sequence joins TRBV5-1 and TRBJ2-2, with 8 bases matching TRBD1. There are 15 residues in the CDR3. The V segment lost 4 bases and the J segment 3 bases; nucleotides outside the gene matches: 5. Germline V gene sequence: CDR1 SGHRS, CDR2 YFSETQ. The CDR3 reads CASSLDRGDTGELFF. CDR3 bases: TGCGCCAGCAGCCTCGACAGGGGTGACACCGGGGAGCTGTTTTTT.